This TCR beta chain is from a study of OX40 agonist ivuxolimab in advanced cancers. In the study overall: Ivuxolimab was an agonistic, fully human IgG2 monoclonal antibody directed against OX40 (CD134), a costimulatory receptor. The purpose of peripheral TCRbeta sequencing was to test whether ivuxolimab changed TCR sequence diversity and led to clonal T-cell expansion. Among the approximately 50 dose-escalation patients, about 20 had hepatocellular carcinoma, 15 or so melanoma, 9 renal cell carcinoma and 9 head and neck cancer. Three dose-escalation patients achieved partial responses, one with hepatocellular carcinoma and two with cutaneous melanoma. In the dose-escalation cohort, more than 75% of patients were male, and the mean age was roughly 60 years, with a range of roughly 20 to 80. Intravenous ivuxolimab was administered to patients every 2 weeks at six dose levels: 0.01, 0.1, 0.3, 1.5, 3 and 10 mg/kg. The monotherapy dose-escalation portion (N ≈ 50 patients) of the phase I ivuxolimab trial is reported in the paper. Patients were allowed to have had prior anti-PD-1, anti-PD-L1 or anti-CTLA-4 therapy, and roughly 40% of the dose-escalation patients had been treated with checkpoint inhibitors.

The germline ends are 7 bases apart after V is trimmed by 1 base and J by 0 bases. According to the germline V gene, CDR1 reads SGDLS and CDR2 reads YYNGEE. There are 14 amino acids in the CDR3, from cysteine to phenylalanine inclusive. Just the 42-base CDR3 DNA is kept, in frame starting at base 1. A note on this clone: Its antigen is still unknown. Within one base of it there is no much larger clone, and no base qualities were kept.

Patients with a history of autoimmune disease or receiving systemic immunosuppression were excluded from the trial. Peripheral blood for TCR sequencing was collected from all dose cohorts at baseline, on cycle 4 day 1, and on cycle 7 day 1. The samples were taken from a phase I, first-in-human, multicenter, open-label dose-escalation trial of ivuxolimab. Adults with locally advanced or metastatic melanoma, renal cell carcinoma, hepatocellular carcinoma or head and neck squamous cell carcinoma were enrolled in the trial. Before TCR sequencing, CD4+ and CD8+ T cells were separately sorted from peripheral blood. To sequence the TCRbeta CDR3 region, genomic DNA was isolated from the sorted cells. TCRbeta CDR3 regions were sequenced using the immunoSEQ Assay. In its TCRdb copy, this immuneACCESS table keeps in-frame sequences only and misses some clones. Where compared with another copy, unresolved V genes explain less than half of these, and the others have no known cause. Present in this sample are roughly 75,000 clones, more than 75% of which were seen just once. 5.5% to 6.5% of the sample comes from the top ten.

Study-level results and caveats: Clonal expansion of both CD4+ and CD8+ blood T cells was observed from baseline to week 6 at doses 0.1 to 3.0 mg/kg. In the 0.1-3.0 mg/kg groups, partial responders had among the lowest normalized peripheral clonal expansion, particularly in CD8+ T cells. On average, CD8+ T cells showed more expanded clones than CD4+ T cells after ivuxolimab. Antigen specificity was not determined for the clonally expanded peripheral T cells. Low levels of normalized T-cell clonal expansion were also seen in some nonresponding patients.

The TCR originated in an adult with an advanced solid tumor such as melanoma, head and neck, liver or kidney cancer. Recombination linked TRBV9 to TRBJ1-2; a tentative D call is TRBD1 (6 bases match). This specimen consisted of CD4+ or CD8+ T cells sorted from blood, obtained in a trial of the OX40 agonist ivuxolimab. DNA sequence: TGTGCCAGCAGCGTAAGGACAGCTAACTATGGCTACACCTTC. The resulting protein is CASSVRTANYGYTF.